The 27 T cell receptor beta chains below come from one sample, sequenced in a study of OX40 agonist ivuxolimab in advanced cancers. Sequencing used immunoSEQ multiplex PCR; TCRdb keeps in-frame clones, though not all of them. The data show about 100,000 clones, 84% seen once. Specimen: CD4+ or CD8+ T cells sorted from blood, collected in a trial of the OX40 agonist ivuxolimab. The receptors originated from an adult with an advanced solid tumor such as melanoma, head and neck, liver or kidney cancer.

As regards this clone: Germline and junction disagree at one end, which may indicate a read error. The chain combines TRBV9 with TRBJ2-6, with 7 bases aligning to TRBD1. Germline CDR1 SGDLS, CDR2 YYNGEE. The CDR3 spans 17 residues. The DNA for the CDR3 is TGTGCCAGCGACCGGGACAGCCGTAGCTCTGAGGCCAACGTCCTGACTTTC. As protein: CASDRDSRSSEANVLTF.

CDR3 bases: TGTGCCACCAGCAGCTCCCCCGCGGGGGAAGAGACCCAGTACTTC. Translating gives CATSSSPAGEETQYF. V and J are TRBV15 and TRBJ2-5; 7 positions agree with TRBD2. V gave up 3 bases and J gave up 3 bases; unmatched junction bases: 7. CDR1 is LNHNV and CDR2 is YYDKDF in the germline V gene (reference sequence). The CDR3 spans 15 residues.

The rearrangement links TRBV11-3 to TRBJ2-6, with no clear D. V lost 8 bases and J 2 bases, leaving 7 bases between the germline ends. The CDR3 is 13 amino acids. Germline V lookup: CDR1 SGHNT, CDR2 YENEEA. Here the CDR3 reads CASSQTGANVLTF. The CDR3, as DNA: TGTGCCAGCTCCCAAACTGGGGCCAACGTCCTGACTTTC.

The rearrangement uses TRBV7-2 and TRBJ2-1; 8 bases are shared with TRBD2. V shed 1 base, J shed 7 bases, and the junction held 6 bases outside the gene matches. The CDR3 extends over 15 amino acids. The V gene's germline CDR1 is SGHTA and CDR2 FQGNSA. The CDR3 protein is CASSLDGRAGNEQFF. The CDR3 nucleotides are TGTGCCAGCAGCTTAGACGGGAGGGCCGGGAATGAGCAGTTCTTC.

The table lists this clone with a few counts. V usage is TRBV6-5 and J usage is TRBJ1-2, with 7 bases that match TRBD1. Germline loops: CDR1 MNHEY, CDR2 SVGAGI. The CDR3 contains 12 residues. J gave up 8 bases and V 0 bases, and 0 bases lay outside the gene matches. CDR3 sequence reads: CASSYSGGGYTF. As DNA, the CDR3 is TGTGCCAGCAGTTACTCAGGGGGCGGCTACACCTTC.

The chain uses TRBV18 and TRBJ2-2; unclear D gene. V lost 3 bases, J lost 0 bases, and 17 bases lay in between. Germline values: CDR1 KGHSH, CDR2 LQKENI. The CDR3 spans 18 residues. CDR3 loop: CASSPAQWGMSNTGELFF. For the CDR3, the DNA is TGTGCCAGCTCACCCGCACAATGGGGAATGTCGAACACCGGGGAGCTGTTTTTT.

CDR3 amino acids: CASSQDRGRNATNEKLFF. The CDR3 region has the DNA TGTGCCAGCAGCCAAGACAGGGGTCGGAATGCAACTAATGAAAAACTGTTTTTT. The chain recombines TRBV14 with TRBJ1-4; maybe TRBD1 (6 bases). CDR1 and CDR2 (germline): SGHDN, FVKESK. The V gene lost 0 bases and the J gene lost 0 bases, with 14 bases spanning the gap. CDR3 size: 18 residues.

V and J are TRBV19 and TRBJ2-5; TRBD1 matches at 7 bases. J gave up 7 bases and V 9 bases, and 11 bases lay outside the gene matches. Looked up from germline, CDR1 is LNHDA and CDR2 is SQIVND (reference sequence). This CDR3 contains 13 residues. This CDR3 reads CASSFLEGATQYF. The CDR3 bases are TGTGCCAGCTCTTTTCTCGAGGGGGCGACCCAGTACTTC.

This sequence joins TRBV6-5 and TRBJ2-5, with D perhaps matching TRBD2 (6 bases). This CDR3 is 16 amino acids long. The germline gives CDR1 MNHEY, CDR2 SVGAGI. Trimming stripped 0 bases from V and 3 bases from J, with 14 bases between. CDR3 region: CASSYSSGEWEETQYF. The CDR3 region has the DNA TGTGCCAGCAGTTACTCGTCGGGAGAATGGGAAGAGACCCAGTACTTC.

The chain joins TRBV18 to TRBJ1-1, with D perhaps matching TRBD1 (5 bases). V gave up 1 base and J gave up 4 bases, with 25 bases separating them. Germline CDR1 is KGHSH and CDR2 is LQKENI. The length of the CDR3 is 19 residues. CDR3 amino acids: CASSPLSRGWAGASTEAFF. DNA for the CDR3: TGTGCCAGCTCACCACTCTCTAGGGGATGGGCAGGAGCGAGCACTGAAGCTTTCTTT.

This chain links TRBV2 with TRBJ2-7; 13 bases agree with TRBD2. The V gene's germline CDR1 is SNHLY and CDR2 FYNNEI. The V and J ends lost 6 bases and 3 bases, in that order; junction bases with no gene match: 11. This CDR3 contains 17 residues. Written as DNA, the CDR3 is TGTGCCAGCAGCCACGGGACTAGCGGGACAGATGGCTACGAGCAGTACTTC. Protein product: CASSHGTSGTDGYEQYF.

The chain has TRBV7-2 and TRBJ2-1; 10 nucleotides align to TRBD2. This CDR3 spans 16 amino acids. Germline trimming cut 0 bases from V and 7 bases from J; bases unmatched to any gene: 6. Germline values: CDR1 SGHTA, CDR2 FQGNSA. For the CDR3, the DNA is TGTGCCAGCAGCTTAGCGCTAAGCGGGGGGGCAAATGAGCAGTTCTTC. The encoded protein is CASSLALSGGANEQFF.

The CDR3 DNA reads as TGTGCCAGCAGGGGTAAGGGACCTAATCAGCCCCAGCATTTT. Translation: CASRGKGPNQPQHF. The V and J genes are TRBV7-9 and TRBJ1-5; the D gene is possibly TRBD1 (5 bases). CDR1 and CDR2 from the germline V gene are SEHNR and FQNEAQ (reference sequence). Deletions cut 6 bases from V and 4 bases from J, with 13 bases between. The CDR3 length is 14 residues.

Comments on this clone: Other DNA variants within this sample encode the same CDR3. The chain employs TRBV4-3 and TRBJ2-2; TRBD2 aligns across 16 bases. Looked up from germline, CDR1 is LGHNA and CDR2 is YSLEER. The J segment lost 3 bases and the V segment lost 4 bases, leaving 5 bases of the junction unmatched. The length of the CDR3 is 18 residues. The CDR3 DNA follows: TGCGCCAGCAGCCCGGGACTAGCGGGGGGGCCGGACACCGGGGAGCTGTTTTTT. It yields the protein CASSPGLAGGPDTGELFF.

The chain has TRBV11-3 and TRBJ2-1, with D hard to call. This CDR3 is 12 amino acids long. Germline V gene lookup returns CDR1 SGHNT and CDR2 YENEEA. V was cut by 0 bases and J by 10 bases, with 7 bases left in between. The CDR3 region is CASSLEDEEQFF. The CDR3 nucleotides are TGTGCCAGCAGCTTAGAGGACGAGGAGCAGTTCTTC.

The chain joins TRBV5-1 to TRBJ1-3, with TRBD1 as a possible D gene (6 bases). In germline, CDR1 is SGHRS, CDR2 YFSETQ. The CDR3 is 16 residues long. V was trimmed by 0 bases and J by 3 bases, leaving 13 bases between them. The CDR3 sequence is CASSLALSQGGNTIYF. The CDR3 region has the DNA TGCGCCAGCAGCTTGGCCTTATCACAGGGTGGAAACACCATATATTTT.

The chain has TRBV10-2 and TRBJ1-1; D remains ambiguous. Trimming removed 6 bases from V and 1 base from J, with 6 bases in between. CDR1 is WSHSY, CDR2 SAAADI, per germline. The CDR3 covers 12 residues. In DNA, the CDR3 is TGCGCCAGCAGGCAGACGAACACTGAAGCTTTCTTT. Translation gives CASRQTNTEAFF.

This clone has a handful of counts. The rearrangement links TRBV6-1 to TRBJ1-2; TRBD1 is a possible D gene (6 bases). The ends were cut back, 4 bases at V and 1 base at J, with 13 bases in the middle. Germline assignment: CDR1 MNHNS and CDR2 SASEGT. This CDR3 contains 15 residues. The CDR3 sequence: CASSAGQTINYGYTF. The CDR3 nucleotides are TGTGCCAGCAGTGCTGGACAGACCATTAACTATGGCTACACCTTC.

V usage is TRBV18 and J usage is TRBJ2-3, with no clear D. Germline values: CDR1 KGHSH, CDR2 LQKENI. Trimming left V 6 bases short and J 3 bases short, with 10 bases between. The CDR3 spans 13 residues. The CDR3 spells CASSSRRTDTQYF. In DNA form, the CDR3 reads TGTGCCAGCTCGTCTCGGCGAACAGATACGCAGTATTTT. Looking up the rest from reference TRBV18 and TRBJ2-3 gives the full variable domain: NAGVMQNPRHLVRRRGQEARLRCSPMKGHSHVYWYRQLPEEGLKFMVYLQKENIIDESGMPKERFSAEFPKEGPSILRIQQVVRGDSAAYFCASSSRRTDTQYFGPGTRLTVL.

The rearrangement links TRBV2 to TRBJ2-3, with 12 bases matching TRBD2. V lost 6 bases, J lost 3 bases, and 4 bases stayed unmatched. The CDR3 is made up of 15 amino acids. The germline V gene has CDR1 SNHLY and CDR2 FYNNEI. CDR3 DNA sequence: TGTGCCAGCAGGGCGACTAGCGGGAGAACAGATACGCAGTATTTT. It is translated as CASRATSGRTDTQYF. The variable domain in full, with the rest retrieved from reference TRBV2 and TRBJ2-3, is EPEVTQTPSHQVTQMGQEVILRCVPISNHLYFYWYRQILGQKVEFLVSFYNNEISEKSEIFDDQFSVERPDGSNFTLKIRSTKLEDSAMYFCASRATSGRTDTQYFGPGTRLTVL.

The count of this clone is one. This chain connects TRBV10-1 to TRBJ2-2, with 11 positions matching TRBD2. The CDR3 loop spans 16 amino acids. V lost 6 bases, J lost 7 bases, and 10 bases stayed unmatched. Germline V lookup: CDR1 WNHNN, CDR2 SYGVQD (reference sequence). CDR3 region: CASSGQLGLAGGELFF. CDR3 in DNA: TGCGCCAGCAGCGGACAGCTAGGACTAGCGGGCGGGGAGCTGTTTTTT.

The J gene is TRBJ2-5, the V gene TRBV2; 15 bases fit TRBD2. This CDR3 is 15 amino acids long. V shed 7 bases, J shed 4 bases, and the junction held 4 bases outside the gene matches. Germline CDR1 reads SNHLY; CDR2 reads FYNNEI. CDR3 region: CASTGLAGGAETQYF. CDR3 nucleotides: TGTGCCAGCACCGGACTAGCGGGAGGGGCAGAGACCCAGTACTTC.

This sequence joins TRBV5-1 and TRBJ2-5, with D perhaps matching TRBD1 or TRBD2 (5 bases each). From germline, CDR1 is SGHRS and CDR2 YFSETQ. Trimming shortened V by 4 bases and J by 1 base, and 23 bases separated the two germline ends. The CDR3 sequence is 18 residues long. CDR3 DNA: TGCGCCAGCAGCCCTAGACCTCTCGGGGCCGCCATCCAAGAGACCCAGTACTTC. This codes for CASSPRPLGAAIQETQYF.

J is TRBJ2-1 and V is TRBV6-5, with TRBD2 matching 13 bases. In germline, CDR1 is MNHEY, CDR2 SVGAGI. V dropped 2 bases and J dropped 12; count of bases not matched to a gene: 7. This CDR3 is 15 amino acids long. The CDR3 sequence is CASSYPTSGGPLQFF. The CDR3 region has the DNA TGTGCCAGCAGTTACCCGACTAGCGGGGGGCCCCTGCAGTTCTTC.

This clone came up once. The rearrangement uses TRBV5-1 and TRBJ1-1; TRBD1 might be the D (5 bases). The V gene lost 0 bases and the J gene lost 1 base, with 10 bases spanning the gap. Germline loops: CDR1 SGHRS, CDR2 YFSETQ. The CDR3 is made up of 15 amino acids. As DNA, the CDR3 is TGCGCCAGCAGCTTGGCCCAGGGCACGAACACTGAAGCTTTCTTT. This encodes CASSLAQGTNTEAFF.

The gene calls are TRBV6-5 and TRBJ2-1, with a possible D match to TRBD1 (6 bases). Germline V gene sequence: CDR1 MNHEY, CDR2 SVGAGI. CDR3 length: 15 residues. The germline V and J ends were trimmed by 6 bases and 4 bases, with 16 bases remaining between them. This CDR3 is CASRPGQGAYNEQFF. CDR3 bases: TGTGCCAGCAGACCGGGACAAGGGGCTTACAATGAGCAGTTCTTC.

This clone occurred once. J is TRBJ2-1 and V is TRBV10-1; a possible D gene is TRBD2 (5 bases). Germline assignment: CDR1 WNHNN and CDR2 SYGVQD (reference sequence). CDR3 length: 15 amino acids. Trimming cost V 0 bases and J 4 bases, with 10 bases left between them. The CDR3, as DNA: TGCGCCAGCAGTGAGTCAATCGGGGTATACAATGAGCAGTTCTTC. It specifies CASSESIGVYNEQFF.